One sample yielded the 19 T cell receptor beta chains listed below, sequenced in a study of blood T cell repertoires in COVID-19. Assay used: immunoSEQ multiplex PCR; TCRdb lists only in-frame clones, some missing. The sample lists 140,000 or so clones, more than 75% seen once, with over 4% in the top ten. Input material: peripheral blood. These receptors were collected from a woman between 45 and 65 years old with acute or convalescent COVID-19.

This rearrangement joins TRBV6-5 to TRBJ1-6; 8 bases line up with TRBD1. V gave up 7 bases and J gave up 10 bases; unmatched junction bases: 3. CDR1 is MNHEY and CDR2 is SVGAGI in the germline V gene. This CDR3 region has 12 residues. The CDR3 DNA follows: TGTGCCAGCAACAGGGGGGAATCACCCCTCCACTTT. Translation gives CASNRGESPLHF.

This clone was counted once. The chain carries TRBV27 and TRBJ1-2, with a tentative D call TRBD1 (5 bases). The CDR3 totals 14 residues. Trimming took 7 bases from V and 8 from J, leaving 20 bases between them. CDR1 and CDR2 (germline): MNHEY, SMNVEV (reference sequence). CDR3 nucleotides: TGTGCCAGCAACCTCCAGGGTGGTAGGGGCGGCTACACCTTC. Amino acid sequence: CASNLQGGRGGYTF.

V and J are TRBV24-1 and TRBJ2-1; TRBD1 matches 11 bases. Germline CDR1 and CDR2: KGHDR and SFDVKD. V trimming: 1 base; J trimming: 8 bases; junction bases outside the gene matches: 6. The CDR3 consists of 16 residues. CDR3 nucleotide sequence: TGTGCCACCAGTGATTTAGCCGGACAGGGGGCGGATGAGCAGTTCTTC. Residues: CATSDLAGQGADEQFF.

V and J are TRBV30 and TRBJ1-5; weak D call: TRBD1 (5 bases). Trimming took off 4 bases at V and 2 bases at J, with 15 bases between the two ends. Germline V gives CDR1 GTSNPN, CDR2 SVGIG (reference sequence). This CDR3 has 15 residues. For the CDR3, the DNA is TGTGCCTGGACCGGGACGCCGGGGGGCAATCAGCCCCAGCATTTT. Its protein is CAWTGTPGGNQPQHF.

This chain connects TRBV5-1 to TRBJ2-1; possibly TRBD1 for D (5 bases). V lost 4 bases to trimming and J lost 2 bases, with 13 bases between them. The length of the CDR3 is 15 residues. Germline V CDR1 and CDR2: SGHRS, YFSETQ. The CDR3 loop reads CASSGALGPYNEQFF. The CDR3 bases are TGCGCCAGCAGCGGTGCCCTGGGGCCCTACAATGAGCAGTTCTTC.

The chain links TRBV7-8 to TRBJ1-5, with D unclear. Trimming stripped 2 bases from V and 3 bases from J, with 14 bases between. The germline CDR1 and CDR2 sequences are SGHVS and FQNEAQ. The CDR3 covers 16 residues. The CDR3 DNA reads TGTGCCAGCAGCTTAATCGCGGTCCCGGTCAATCAGCCCCAGCATTTT. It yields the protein CASSLIAVPVNQPQHF. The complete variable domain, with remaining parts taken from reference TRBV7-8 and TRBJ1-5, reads GAGVSQSPRYKVAKRGQDVALRCDPISGHVSLFWYQQALGQGPEFLTYFQNEAQLDKSGLPSDRFFAERPEGSVSTLKIQRTQQEDSAVYLCASSLIAVPVNQPQHFGDGTRLSIL.

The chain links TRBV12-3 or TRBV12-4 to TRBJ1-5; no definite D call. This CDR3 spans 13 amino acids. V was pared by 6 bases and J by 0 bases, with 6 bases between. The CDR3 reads CASSTISNQPQHF. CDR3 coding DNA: TGTGCCAGCAGCACAATTAGCAATCAGCCCCAGCATTTT.

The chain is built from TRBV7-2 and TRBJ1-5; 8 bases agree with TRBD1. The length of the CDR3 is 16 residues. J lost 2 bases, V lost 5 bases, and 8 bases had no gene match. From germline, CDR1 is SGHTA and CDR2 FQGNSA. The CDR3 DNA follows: TGTGCCAGCAGCGAGACAGGGGTTTATGGCAATCAGCCCCAGCATTTT. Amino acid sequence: CASSETGVYGNQPQHF. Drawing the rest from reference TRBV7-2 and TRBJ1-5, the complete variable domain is GAGVSQSPSNKVTEKGKDVELRCDPISGHTALYWYRQSLGQGLEFLIYFQGNSAPDKSGLPSDRFSAERTGGSVSTLTIQRTQQEDSAVYLCASSETGVYGNQPQHFGDGTRLSIL.

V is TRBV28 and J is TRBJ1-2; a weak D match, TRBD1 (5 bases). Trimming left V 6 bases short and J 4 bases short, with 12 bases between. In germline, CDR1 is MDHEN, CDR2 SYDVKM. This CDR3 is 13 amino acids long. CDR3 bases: TGTGCCAGCAGATTAACAGGATTCTATGGCTACACCTTC. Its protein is CASRLTGFYGYTF.

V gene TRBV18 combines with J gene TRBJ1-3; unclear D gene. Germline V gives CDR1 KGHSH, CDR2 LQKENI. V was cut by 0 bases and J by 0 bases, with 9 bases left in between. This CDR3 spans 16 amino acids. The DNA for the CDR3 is TGTGCCAGCTCACCACCAACGGGTTACTCTGGAAACACCATATATTTT. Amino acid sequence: CASSPPTGYSGNTIYF.

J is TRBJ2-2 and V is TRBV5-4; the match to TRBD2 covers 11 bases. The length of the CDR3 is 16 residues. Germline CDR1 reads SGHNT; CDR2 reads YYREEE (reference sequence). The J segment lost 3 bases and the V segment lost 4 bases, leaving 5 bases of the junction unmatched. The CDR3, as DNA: TGTGCCAGCAGCGCCCTGACTAGCGGGGACACCGGGGAGCTGTTTTTT. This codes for CASSALTSGDTGELFF.

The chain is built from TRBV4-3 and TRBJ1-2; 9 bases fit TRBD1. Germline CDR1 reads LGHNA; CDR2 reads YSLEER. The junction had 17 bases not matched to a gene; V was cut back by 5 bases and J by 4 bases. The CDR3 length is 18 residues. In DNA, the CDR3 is TGCGCCAGCAGCGCCCAAGCATCCACAGGGGGCGCTTTCTATGGCTACACCTTC. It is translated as CASSAQASTGGAFYGYTF.

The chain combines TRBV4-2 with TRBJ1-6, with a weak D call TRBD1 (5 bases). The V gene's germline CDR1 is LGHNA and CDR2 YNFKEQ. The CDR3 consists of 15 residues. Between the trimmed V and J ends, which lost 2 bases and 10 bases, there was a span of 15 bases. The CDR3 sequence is CASSQPQGAVSPLHF. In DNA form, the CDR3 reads TGTGCCAGCAGCCAACCTCAGGGTGCCGTCTCACCCCTCCACTTT.

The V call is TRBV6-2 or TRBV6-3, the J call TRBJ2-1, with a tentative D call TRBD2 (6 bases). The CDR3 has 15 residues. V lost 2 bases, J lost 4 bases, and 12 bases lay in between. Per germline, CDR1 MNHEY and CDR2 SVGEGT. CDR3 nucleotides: TGTGCCAGCAGTTACGAATGGGACTTATACAATGAGCAGTTCTTC. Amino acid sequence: CASSYEWDLYNEQFF.

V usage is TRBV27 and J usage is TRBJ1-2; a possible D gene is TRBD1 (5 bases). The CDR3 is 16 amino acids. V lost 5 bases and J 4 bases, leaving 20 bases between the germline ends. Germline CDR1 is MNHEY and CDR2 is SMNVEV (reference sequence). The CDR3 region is CASSEQGFPVLYGYTF. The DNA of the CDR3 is TGTGCCAGCAGTGAGCAGGGCTTCCCCGTCCTCTATGGCTACACCTTC.

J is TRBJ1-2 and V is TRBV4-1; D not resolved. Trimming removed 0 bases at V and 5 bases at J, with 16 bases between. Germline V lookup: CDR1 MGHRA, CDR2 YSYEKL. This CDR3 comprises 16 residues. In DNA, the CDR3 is TGCGCCAGCAGCCAAGATGCGTTCGATTCGGTTTATGGCTACACCTTC. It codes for CASSQDAFDSVYGYTF.

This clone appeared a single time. CDR3 DNA sequence: TGTGCCAGCAGTTATTTTAGGGGGGGAAAAGAGACCCAGTACTTC. Protein: CASSYFRGGKETQYF. The genes are TRBV6-2 or TRBV6-3 and TRBJ2-5; D perhaps matches TRBD2 (7 bases). The ends were cut back, 3 bases at V and 3 bases at J, with 14 bases in the middle. The CDR3 runs to 15 residues. The V gene's germline CDR1 is MNHEY and CDR2 SVGEGT.

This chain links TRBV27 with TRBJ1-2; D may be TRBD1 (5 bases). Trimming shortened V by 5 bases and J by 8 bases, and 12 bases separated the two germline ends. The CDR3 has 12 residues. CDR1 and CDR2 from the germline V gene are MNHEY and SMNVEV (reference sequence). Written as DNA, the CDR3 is TGTGCCAGCAGTGGAGGGGTGGAAGGCTACACCTTC. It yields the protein CASSGGVEGYTF.

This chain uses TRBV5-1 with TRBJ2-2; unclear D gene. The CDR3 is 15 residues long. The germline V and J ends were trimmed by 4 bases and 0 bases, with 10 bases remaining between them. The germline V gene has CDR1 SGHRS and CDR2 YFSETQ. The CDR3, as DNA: TGCGCCAGCAGCATACGCTATCCGAACACCGGGGAGCTGTTTTTT. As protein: CASSIRYPNTGELFF.